The subject of this entry is one TCR beta chain. Its antigen is not known. The entry originates in a study of cytomegalovirus exposure and HLA in healthy donors. Study-level results: Some public TCRs appeared in many individuals, while most sequences were rare.

CDR3 length equals 16 residues. J gave up 4 bases and V 4 bases, and 10 bases lay outside the gene matches. Germline CDR1 and CDR2: SNHLY and FYNNEI. Sequencing used immunoSEQ multiplex PCR; TCRdb keeps in-frame clones, though not all of them. The data show about 160,000 clones, 86% seen once. Input material: PBMCs. The sequence derives from a woman under 40 in good health and CMV-seronegative. The chain couples TRBV2 to TRBJ2-4, with TRBD1 matching over 7 bases. The CDR3 is CASSGTGTDNKNIQYF. CDR3 sequence (DNA): TGTGCCAGCAGTGGAACCGGGACAGACAATAAAAACATTCAGTACTTC.